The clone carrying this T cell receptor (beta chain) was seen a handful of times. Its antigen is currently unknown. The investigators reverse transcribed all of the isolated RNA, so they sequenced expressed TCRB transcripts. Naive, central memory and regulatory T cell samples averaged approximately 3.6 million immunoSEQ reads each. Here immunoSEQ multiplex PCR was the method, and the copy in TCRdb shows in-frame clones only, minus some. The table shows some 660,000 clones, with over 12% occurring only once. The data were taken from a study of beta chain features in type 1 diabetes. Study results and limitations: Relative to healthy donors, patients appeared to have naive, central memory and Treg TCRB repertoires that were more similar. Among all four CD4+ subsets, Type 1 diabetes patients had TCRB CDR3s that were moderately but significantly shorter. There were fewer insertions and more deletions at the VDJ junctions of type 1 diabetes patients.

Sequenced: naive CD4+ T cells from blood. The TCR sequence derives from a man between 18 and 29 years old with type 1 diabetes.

CDR3 nucleotide sequence: TGTGCCAGCAGCTTAACGCCGGGACAGAGGAACATTCAGTACTTC. Its translation is CASSLTPGQRNIQYF. J is TRBJ2-4 and V is TRBV7-6, with 7 bases matching TRBD1. In germline, CDR1 is SGHVS, CDR2 FNYEAQ. This CDR3 contains 15 residues. V gave up 2 bases and J gave up 7 bases; unmatched junction bases: 8.